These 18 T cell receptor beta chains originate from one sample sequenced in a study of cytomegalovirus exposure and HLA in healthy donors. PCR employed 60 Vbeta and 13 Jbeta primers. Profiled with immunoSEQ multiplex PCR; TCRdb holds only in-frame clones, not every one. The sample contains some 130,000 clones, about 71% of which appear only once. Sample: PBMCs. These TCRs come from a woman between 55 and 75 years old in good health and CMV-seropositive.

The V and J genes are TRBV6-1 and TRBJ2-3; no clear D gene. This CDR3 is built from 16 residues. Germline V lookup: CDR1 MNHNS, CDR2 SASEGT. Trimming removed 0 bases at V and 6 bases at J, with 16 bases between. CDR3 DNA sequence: TGTGCCAGCAGTGAAGCGTCCTTCCGTCGCCAGGATACGCAGTATTTT. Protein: CASSEASFRRQDTQYF.

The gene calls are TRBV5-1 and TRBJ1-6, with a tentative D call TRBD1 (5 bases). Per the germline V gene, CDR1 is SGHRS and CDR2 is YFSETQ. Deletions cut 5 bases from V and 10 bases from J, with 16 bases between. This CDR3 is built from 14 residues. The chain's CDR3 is CASRGQGIRSPLHF. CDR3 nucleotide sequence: TGCGCCAGCAGAGGGCAGGGAATTCGGTCACCCCTCCACTTT.

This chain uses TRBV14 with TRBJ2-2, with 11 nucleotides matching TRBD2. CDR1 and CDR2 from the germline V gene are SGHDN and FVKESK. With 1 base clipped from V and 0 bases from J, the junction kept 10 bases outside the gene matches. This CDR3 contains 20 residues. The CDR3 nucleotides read TGTGCCAGCAGCCAAGCCGGGACTAGCGGCCTTGAAACGAACACCGGGGAGCTGTTTTTT. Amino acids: CASSQAGTSGLETNTGELFF.

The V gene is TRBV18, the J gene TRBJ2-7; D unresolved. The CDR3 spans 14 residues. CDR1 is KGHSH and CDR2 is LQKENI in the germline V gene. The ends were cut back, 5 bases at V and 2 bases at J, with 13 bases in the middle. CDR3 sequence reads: CASSLYSLAYEQYF. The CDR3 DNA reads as TGTGCCAGCTCATTATATTCCCTCGCCTACGAGCAGTACTTC.

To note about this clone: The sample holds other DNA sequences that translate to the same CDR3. The CDR3: CASSGQDSPLHF. The CDR3 DNA reads TGTGCCAGTAGCGGACAGGATTCACCCCTCCACTTT. The J gene is TRBJ1-6, the V gene TRBV19; 7 bases agree with TRBD1. Trimming took 6 bases from V and 8 from J; bases not matched to a gene: 1. Germline loops: CDR1 LNHDA, CDR2 SQIVND (reference sequence). The CDR3 length is 12 residues.

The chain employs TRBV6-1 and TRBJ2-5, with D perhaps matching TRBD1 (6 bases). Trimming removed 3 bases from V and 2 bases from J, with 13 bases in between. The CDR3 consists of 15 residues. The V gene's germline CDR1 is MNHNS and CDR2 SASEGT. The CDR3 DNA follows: TGTGCCAGCAGTGATACCGGGACATCTCAAGAGACCCAGTACTTC. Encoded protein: CASSDTGTSQETQYF.

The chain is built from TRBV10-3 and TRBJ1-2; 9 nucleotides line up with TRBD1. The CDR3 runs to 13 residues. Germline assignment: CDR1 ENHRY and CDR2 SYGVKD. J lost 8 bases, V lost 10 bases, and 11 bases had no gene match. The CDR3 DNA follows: TGTGCCACCCACGGGGCCGGGACAGGGGGCTACACCTTC. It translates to CATHGAGTGGYTF.

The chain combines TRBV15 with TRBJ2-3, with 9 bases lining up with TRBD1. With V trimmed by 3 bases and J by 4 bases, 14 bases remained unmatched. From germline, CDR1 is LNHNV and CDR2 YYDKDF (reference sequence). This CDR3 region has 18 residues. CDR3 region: CATSSTHRGLSDPDTQYF. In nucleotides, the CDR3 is TGTGCCACCAGCAGCACTCACAGGGGGCTGTCCGACCCAGATACGCAGTATTTT.

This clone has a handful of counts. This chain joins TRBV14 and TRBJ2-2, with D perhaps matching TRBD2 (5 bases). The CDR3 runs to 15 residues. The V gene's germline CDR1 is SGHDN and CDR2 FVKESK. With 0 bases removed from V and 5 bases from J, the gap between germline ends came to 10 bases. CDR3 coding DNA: TGTGCCAGCAGCCAAGATCCCCGAGGGACCGGGGAGCTGTTTTTT. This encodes CASSQDPRGTGELFF.

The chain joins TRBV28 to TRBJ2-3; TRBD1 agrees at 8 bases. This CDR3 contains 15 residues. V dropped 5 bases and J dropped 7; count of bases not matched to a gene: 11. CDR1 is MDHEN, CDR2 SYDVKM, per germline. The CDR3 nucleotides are TGTGCCAGCAGTCCCGCCGGGACAGGCGCCTATACGCAGTATTTT. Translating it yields CASSPAGTGAYTQYF. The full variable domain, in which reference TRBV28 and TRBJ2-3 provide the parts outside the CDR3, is DVKVTQSSRYLVKRTGEKVFLECVQDMDHENMFWYRQDPGLGLRLIYFSYDVKMKEKGDIPEGYSVSREKKERFSLILESASTNQTSMYLCASSPAGTGAYTQYFGPGTRLTVL.

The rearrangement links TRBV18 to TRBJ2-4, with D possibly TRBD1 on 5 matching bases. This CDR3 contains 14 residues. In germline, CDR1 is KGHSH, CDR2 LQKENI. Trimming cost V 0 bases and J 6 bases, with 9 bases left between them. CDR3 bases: TGTGCCAGCTCACCACCCCCAGGGTTAAACATTCAGTACTTC. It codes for CASSPPPGLNIQYF.

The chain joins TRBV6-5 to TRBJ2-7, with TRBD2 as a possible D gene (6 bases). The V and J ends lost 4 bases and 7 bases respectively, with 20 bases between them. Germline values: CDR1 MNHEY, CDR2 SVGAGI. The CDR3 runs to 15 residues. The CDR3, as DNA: TGTGCCAGCAGTTGCTCGAAGGGCAGGGCGGGGGAGCAGTACTTC. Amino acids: CASSCSKGRAGEQYF.

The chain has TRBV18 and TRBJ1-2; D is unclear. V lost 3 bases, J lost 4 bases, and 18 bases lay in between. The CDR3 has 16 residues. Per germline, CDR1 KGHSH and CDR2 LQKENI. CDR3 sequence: CASSPSSPSTGYGYTF. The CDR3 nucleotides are TGTGCCAGCTCACCTTCCTCTCCGAGCACCGGCTATGGCTACACCTTC.

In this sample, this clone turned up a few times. The CDR3 loop is CASSYARAQGYTF. CDR3 nucleotide sequence: TGTGCCAGCAGTTACGCCAGGGCGCAGGGCTACACCTTC. The V and J genes are TRBV6-5 and TRBJ1-2; D might be TRBD1 (5 bases). Trimming pared 2 bases from V and 8 bases from J, leaving 12 bases between. Germline V gene data show CDR1 as MNHEY and CDR2 as SVGAGI. The CDR3 is 13 amino acids.

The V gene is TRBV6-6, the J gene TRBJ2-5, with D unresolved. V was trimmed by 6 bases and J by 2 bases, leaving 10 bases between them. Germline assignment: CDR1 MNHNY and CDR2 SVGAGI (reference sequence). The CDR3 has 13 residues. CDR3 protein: CASSPIRQETQYF. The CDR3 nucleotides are TGTGCCAGCAGCCCTATACGGCAAGAGACCCAGTACTTC.

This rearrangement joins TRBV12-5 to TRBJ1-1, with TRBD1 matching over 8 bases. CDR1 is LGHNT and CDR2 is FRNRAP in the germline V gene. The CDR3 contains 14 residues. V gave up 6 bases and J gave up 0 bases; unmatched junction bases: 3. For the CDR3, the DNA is TGTGCTAGTGGCAGACAGGGGATGAACACTGAAGCTTTCTTT. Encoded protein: CASGRQGMNTEAFF.

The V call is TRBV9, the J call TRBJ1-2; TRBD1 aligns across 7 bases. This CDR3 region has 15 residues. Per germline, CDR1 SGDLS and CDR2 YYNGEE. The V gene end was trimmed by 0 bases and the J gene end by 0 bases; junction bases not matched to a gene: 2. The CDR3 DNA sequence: TGTGCCAGCAGCGTAGACGGGACAGCTAACTATGGCTACACCTTC. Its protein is CASSVDGTANYGYTF.

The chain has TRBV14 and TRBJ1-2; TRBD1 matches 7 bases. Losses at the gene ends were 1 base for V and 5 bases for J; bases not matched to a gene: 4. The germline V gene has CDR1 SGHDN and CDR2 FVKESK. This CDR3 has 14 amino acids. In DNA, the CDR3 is TGTGCCAGCAGCCAAGTGACAGGGAATTATGGCTACACCTTC. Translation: CASSQVTGNYGYTF.